This entry concerns a single T cell receptor beta chain. Antigen specificity is unknown. The germline V gene encodes CDR1 SGHTA and CDR2 FQGNSA. Trimming at V came to 8 bases and at J to 3 bases, leaving 15 bases not matched to a gene. This CDR3 spans 17 amino acids. The time point: newly diagnosed GD, antithyroid drugs for less than 3 months. Extracted RNA from PBMCs served as the source of the TCR library. Diagnosing Graves' disease relied on the American Thyroid Association guidelines. The EDTA tubes were filled with about 10 milliliters of drawn peripheral blood. This specimen comes from a study of regulatory T cells in long-lasting Graves disease. Study-level results: Favored gene segments in persistent disease were TRBV28, TRBJ1-2 and TRBJ2-5.

Combining iRepertoire HTBI primers with Arm-PCR of CDR3 regions, the authors built TCR beta libraries. TCRdb reanalysed the multiplex PCR reads using MiXCR and keeps one entry per CDR3 protein. The sample holds 400,000 to 550,000 distinct CDR3 sequences, about 16% seen once. These data were also reused for a study on T cells in Graves' hyperthyroidism and ophthalmopathy.

The J gene is TRBJ2-1, the V gene TRBV7-2; 8 bases agree with TRBD2. The material sequenced was peripheral blood mononuclear cells (PBMCs), taken at new diagnosis, from a patient treated with antithyroid drugs. The TCR comes from a woman between 18 and 29 years old with Graves disease. CDR3 residues: CASFENGRAAYYNEQFF. The CDR3 region has the DNA TGTGCCAGCTTTGAGAACGGGAGGGCCGCGTACTACAATGAGCAGTTCTTC. The whole variable domain, remainder taken from reference TRBV7-2 and TRBJ2-1, is GAGVSQSPSNKVTEKGKDVELRCDPISGHTALYWYRQSLGQGLEFLIYFQGNSAPDKSGLPSDRFSAERTGGSVSTLTIQRTQQEDSAVYLCASFENGRAAYYNEQFFGPGTRLTVL.